The 25 T cell receptor beta chains in this list originate from one sample, sequenced in a study of T cells in Graves' hyperthyroidism and ophthalmopathy. What was amplified from RNA transcripts were TCR beta CDR3 regions. With the HTBI primer set, the TCR CDR3 went through a first round of RT-PCR. Via MiXCR, TCRdb re-called the multiplex PCR reads, giving one row per CDR3 protein. This sample carries about 410,000 distinct CDR3 sequences, roughly 15% of them seen once, and the ten largest clones take about 13%. The sequenced material came from blood. Receptors originate from a man aged 18 to 29 with Graves' ophthalmopathy.

Note on this clonotype: Given the absence of the conserved phenylalanine or tryptophan at the CDR3 end, a read error is likely. The chain recombines TRBV29-1 with TRBJ2-3; D is perhaps TRBD2 (7 bases). The germline V gene has CDR1 SQVTM and CDR2 ANQGSEA. Trimming cost V 4 bases and J 4 bases, with 12 bases left between them. CDR3 size: 13 residues. In nucleotides, the CDR3 is TGCAGCGTTGTGGGGGGGCTTGCAGATACGCAGTATTTA. Translated, it gives CSVVGGLADTQYL.

The sample holds many counts of this clonotype. The V and J genes are TRBV4-1 and TRBJ2-1, with D perhaps being TRBD1 or TRBD2 (5 bases each). CDR3 length: 16 residues. V lost 0 bases and J 10 bases, leaving 19 bases between the germline ends. Germline CDR1 MGHRA, CDR2 YSYEKL. CDR3 amino acids: CASSQDWGRERAEQFF. CDR3 coding DNA: TGCGCCAGCAGCCAAGATTGGGGCAGGGAGCGAGCGGAGCAGTTCTTC.

This clonotype occurred many times. The genes are TRBV2 and TRBJ1-5; 7 positions match TRBD1. The CDR3 has 15 residues. The germline CDR1 and CDR2 sequences are SNHLY and FYNNEI. The trim removed 6 bases at V and 1 base at J, leaving 6 bases unmatched. The CDR3 sequence is CASSKEGASNQPQHF. As DNA, the CDR3 is TGTGCCAGCAGCAAAGAGGGGGCGAGCAATCAGCCCCAGCATTTT.

Of note for this clonotype: A much larger clonotype is one base distant, so this may be a read error. This sequence joins TRBV12-3 or TRBV12-4 and TRBJ2-7; maybe TRBD2 (6 bases). The ends were cut back, 5 bases at V and 5 bases at J, with 19 bases in the middle. This CDR3 is 15 amino acids long. The CDR3 sequence is CASSRGIGNSHEQYF. The CDR3 DNA is TGTGCCAGCAGTCGGGGGATAGGTAATTCCCACGAGCAGTACTTC.

In this sample, this clonotype turned up many times. The CDR3 sequence is CASSFGQGVDTQYF. The CDR3, as DNA: TGTGCCAGCAGCTTCGGACAGGGTGTTGATACGCAGTATTTT. The chain recombines TRBV7-9 with TRBJ2-3, with TRBD1 identical over 8 bases. Losses at the gene ends were 3 bases for V and 6 bases for J; bases not matched to a gene: 5. Per the germline V gene, CDR1 is SEHNR and CDR2 is FQNEAQ (reference sequence). CDR3 length: 14 amino acids.

This clonotype was detected only a few times. V usage is TRBV5-6 and J usage is TRBJ2-1; 9 bases map to TRBD2. Unmatched junction bases numbered 14, after V lost 7 bases and J lost 0 bases. The CDR3 spans 18 residues. The germline CDR1 and CDR2 sequences are SGHDT and YYEEEE. CDR3 protein: CASYRGREGPLSYNEQFF. In nucleotides, the CDR3 is TGTGCCAGCTATCGGGGGCGGGAGGGCCCTCTCTCCTACAATGAGCAGTTCTTC.

At least ten counts were recorded for this clonotype. V gene TRBV18 combines with J gene TRBJ1-5, with D maybe TRBD1 (5 bases). V was shortened by 1 base and J by 6 bases, with 7 bases between the two germline ends. Germline CDR1 is KGHSH and CDR2 is LQKENI. This CDR3 region has 13 residues. CDR3 in DNA: TGTGCCAGCTCACCACTGGGGGGTCAGCCCCAGCATTTT. This codes for CASSPLGGQPQHF.

This clonotype was observed many times. The CDR3 DNA reads TGTGCCACCAGTGACATACTAGCGGGACAGAACACCGGGGAGCTGTTTTTT. Translating it yields CATSDILAGQNTGELFF. This chain uses TRBV24-1 with TRBJ2-2, with 10 bases identical to TRBD2. This CDR3 is 17 amino acids long. The V gene end was trimmed by 4 bases and the J gene end by 1 base; junction bases not matched to a gene: 5. CDR1 and CDR2 from the germline V gene are KGHDR and SFDVKD.

This clonotype was seen at least ten times. This sequence joins TRBV10-3 and TRBJ1-5; possibly TRBD1 for D (6 bases). V dropped 6 bases and J dropped 7 bases, with 16 bases sitting between them. Germline V lookup: CDR1 ENHRY, CDR2 SYGVKD. The CDR3 extends over 14 amino acids. The CDR3 is CAISQTGQGQPQHF. The CDR3 DNA follows: TGTGCCATCAGCCAGACAGGCCAGGGGCAGCCCCAGCATTTT.

This clonotype was seen repeatedly, ten times or more. J is TRBJ2-5 and V is TRBV7-2; 10 bases are shared with TRBD2. The CDR3 totals 15 residues. Germline V gene lookup returns CDR1 SGHTA and CDR2 FQGNSA. J lost 6 bases, V lost 1 base, and 5 bases had no gene match. CDR3 DNA sequence: TGTGCCAGCAGCTTAGAGCCTAGCGGGGGAAAGACCCAGTACTTC. Residues: CASSLEPSGGKTQYF.

Ten or more counts support this clonotype. The chain uses TRBV30 and TRBJ2-3; 9 bases are a match to TRBD2. CDR3 length equals 15 residues. Trimming removed 7 bases from V and 2 bases from J; junction bases left unmatched: 10. Germline assignment: CDR1 GTSNPN and CDR2 SVGIG (reference sequence). The CDR3 region is CAYNPGTSHTDTQYF. The CDR3 DNA sequence: TGTGCCTATAACCCCGGGACTAGCCACACAGATACGCAGTATTTT.

Comments on this clonotype: A much larger clone lies one base from this, so it may be a read error. The rearrangement uses TRBV12-3 or TRBV12-4 and TRBJ2-5; 13 bases match TRBD2. The CDR3 consists of 17 residues. V trimming: 5 bases; J trimming: 4 bases; junction bases outside the gene matches: 10. The CDR3 DNA is TGTGCCAGCAGTATAACGGGACTAGCGGGACTAGGAGAGACCCAGTACTTC. Residues: CASSITGLAGLGETQYF.

The V call is TRBV7-2, the J call TRBJ1-3; D remains unclear. Germline CDR1 is SGHTA and CDR2 is FQGNSA. Deletions cut 2 bases from V and 0 bases from J, with 14 bases between. The CDR3 is made up of 17 amino acids. In DNA, the CDR3 is TGTGCCAGCAGCTTATCGAGGGAAGGAGGCTCTGGAAACACCATATATTTT. Translation gives CASSLSREGGSGNTIYF.

Many counts were recorded for this clonotype. The chain couples TRBV27 to TRBJ2-7; D not resolved. The length of the CDR3 is 13 residues. V dropped 6 bases and J dropped 5 bases, with 14 bases sitting between them. Germline values: CDR1 MNHEY, CDR2 SMNVEV (reference sequence). CDR3 sequence (DNA): TGTGCCAGCAGCACAAGGCCCCAGGACGAGCAGTACTTC. Protein: CASSTRPQDEQYF.

This clonotype was observed many times. The chain employs TRBV7-9 and TRBJ2-1, with TRBD1 matching over 8 bases. The V gene end was trimmed by 3 bases and the J gene end by 8 bases; junction bases not matched to a gene: 9. CDR1 and CDR2 from the germline V gene are SEHNR and FQNEAQ (reference sequence). CDR3 length: 15 residues. CDR3 in amino acids: CASSFFGTGSDEQFF. Here the CDR3 DNA reads TGTGCCAGCAGCTTCTTTGGGACAGGCTCGGATGAGCAGTTCTTC. The variable domain in full, with the rest retrieved from reference TRBV7-9 and TRBJ2-1, is DTGVSQNPRHKITKRGQNVTFRCDPISEHNRLYWYRQTLGQGPEFLTYFQNEAQLEKSRLLSDRFSAERPKGSFSTLEIQRTEQGDSAMYLCASSFFGTGSDEQFFGPGTRLTVL.

Note on this clonotype: At one of its ends the junction is not consistent with the germline gene, which may arise from a read error. This chain uses TRBV3-1 with TRBJ2-3; D not resolved. This CDR3 has 12 residues. In germline, CDR1 is LGHDT, CDR2 YNNKEL (reference sequence). The CDR3 sequence is CANSHKRDTQYF. CDR3 DNA: TGTGCCAACAGCCATAAGAGGGATACGCAGTATTTT.

The CDR3 spells CASSENRGINEKLFF. The CDR3 DNA is TGTGCCAGCAGCGAAAACAGGGGGATAAATGAAAAACTGTTTTTT. The gene calls are TRBV5-4 and TRBJ1-4; TRBD1 matches at 8 bases. Germline V gene data show CDR1 as SGHNT and CDR2 as YYREEE (reference sequence). CDR3 length: 15 residues. V shed 4 bases and J 5 bases; nucleotides not matched to a gene: 7.

This clonotype was counted many times. V gene TRBV4-1 combines with J gene TRBJ2-7, with a weak D call TRBD1 (5 bases). Trimming took 0 bases from V and 3 from J, leaving 9 bases between them. From germline, CDR1 is MGHRA and CDR2 YSYEKL. The CDR3 loop spans 14 amino acids. The CDR3 spells CASSQDLRGYEQYF. The CDR3 coding sequence is TGCGCCAGCAGCCAAGATCTTAGGGGCTACGAGCAGTACTTC.

This clonotype occurred a few times. The chain combines TRBV4-2 with TRBJ1-1; D uncertain. The germline V gene has CDR1 LGHNA and CDR2 YNFKEQ. This CDR3 has 14 residues. V gave up 5 bases and J gave up 0 bases, with 10 bases separating them. The CDR3 bases are TGTGCCAGCAGCGCAGACAACTTGAACACTGAAGCTTTCTTT. As protein: CASSADNLNTEAFF.

The J gene is TRBJ1-3, the V gene TRBV7-9, with D tentatively TRBD1 (5 bases). This CDR3 contains 15 residues. Germline V lookup: CDR1 SEHNR, CDR2 FQNEAQ (reference sequence). With 6 bases removed from V and 1 base from J, the gap between germline ends came to 13 bases. The chain's CDR3 is CASRAPGGSGNTIYF. The CDR3 DNA reads TGTGCCAGCAGGGCCCCGGGGGGGTCTGGAAACACCATATATTTT.

There are many counts of this clonotype. V usage is TRBV6-1 and J usage is TRBJ2-5; 8 bases align to TRBD1. The CDR3 extends over 13 amino acids. Germline V gene sequence: CDR1 MNHNS, CDR2 SASEGT. The V segment lost 7 bases and the J segment 2 bases; nucleotides outside the gene matches: 3. CDR3 amino acids: CASTGQGQETQYF. CDR3 DNA sequence: TGTGCCAGCACAGGACAGGGACAAGAGACCCAGTACTTC.

There are a few counts of this clonotype. This chain joins TRBV2 and TRBJ2-7; D unclear. The CDR3 loop spans 17 amino acids. Trimming left V 6 bases short and J 2 bases short, with 23 bases between. CDR1 is SNHLY and CDR2 is FYNNEI in the germline V gene. The CDR3 DNA is TGTGCCAGCAGAAGTGAATACCTGACGGAACTGGCCTACGAGCAGTACTTC. It translates to CASRSEYLTELAYEQYF.

In this sample, this clonotype turned up many times. This chain links TRBV5-1 with TRBJ1-2; the match to TRBD1 covers 7 bases. Per germline, CDR1 SGHRS and CDR2 YFSETQ. V gave up 1 base and J gave up 3 bases; unmatched junction bases: 3. The CDR3 totals 14 residues. This CDR3 is CASSLRQGDYGYTF. The CDR3 DNA reads as TGCGCCAGCAGCTTGCGACAGGGTGACTATGGCTACACCTTC.

There are many counts of this clonotype. The chain links TRBV6-2 or TRBV6-3 to TRBJ2-7, with 11 bases matching TRBD2. CDR1 MNHEY and CDR2 SVGEGT come from the germline V gene. V lost 2 bases to trimming and J lost 7 bases; unmatched junction nucleotides: 10. This CDR3 has 16 residues. This chain's CDR3 is CASSYRLAGGSGEQYF. DNA for the CDR3: TGTGCCAGCAGTTACCGGCTAGCGGGAGGATCGGGGGAGCAGTACTTC.

The chain couples TRBV5-1 to TRBJ2-5; D is possibly TRBD1 (6 bases). The CDR3 covers 15 residues. Germline CDR1 and CDR2: SGHRS and YFSETQ. Trimming removed 4 bases from V and 5 bases from J, with 18 bases in between. Here the CDR3 DNA reads TGCGCCAGCAGCCAGGCACAGGGCTTTGGGGAGACCCAGTACTTC. It is translated as CASSQAQGFGETQYF.